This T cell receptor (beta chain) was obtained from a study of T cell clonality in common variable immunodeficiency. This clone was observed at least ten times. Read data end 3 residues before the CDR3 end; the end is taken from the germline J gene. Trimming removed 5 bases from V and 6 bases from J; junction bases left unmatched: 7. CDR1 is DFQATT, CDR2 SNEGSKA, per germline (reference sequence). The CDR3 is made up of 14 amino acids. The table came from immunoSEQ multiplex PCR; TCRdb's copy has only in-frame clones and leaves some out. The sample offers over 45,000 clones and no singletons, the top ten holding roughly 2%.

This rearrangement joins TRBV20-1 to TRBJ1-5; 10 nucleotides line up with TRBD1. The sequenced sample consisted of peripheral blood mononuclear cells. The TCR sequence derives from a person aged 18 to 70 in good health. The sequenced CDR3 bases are TGCAGTGCTTGGACAGGGGGATTAGGTCAGCCC. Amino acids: CSAWTGGLGQP. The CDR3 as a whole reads CSAWTGGLGQPQHF.